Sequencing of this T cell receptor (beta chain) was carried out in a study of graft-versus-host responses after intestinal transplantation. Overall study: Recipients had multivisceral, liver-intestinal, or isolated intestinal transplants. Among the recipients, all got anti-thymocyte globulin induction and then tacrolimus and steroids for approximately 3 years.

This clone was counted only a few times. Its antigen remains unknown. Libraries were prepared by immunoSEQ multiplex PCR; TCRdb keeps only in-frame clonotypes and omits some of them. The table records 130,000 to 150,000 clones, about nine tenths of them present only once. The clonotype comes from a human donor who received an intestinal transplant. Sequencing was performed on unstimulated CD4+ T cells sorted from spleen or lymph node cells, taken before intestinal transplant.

In DNA, the CDR3 is TGTGCCAGCAGCTTAAGGGCTGGAAACACCATATATTTT. Amino acid sequence: CASSLRAGNTIYF. The chain joins TRBV7-3 to TRBJ1-3, with D hard to call. The CDR3 length is 13 residues. Germline CDR1 SGHTA, CDR2 FQGTGA. V lost 1 base to trimming and J lost 2 bases, with 3 bases between them.